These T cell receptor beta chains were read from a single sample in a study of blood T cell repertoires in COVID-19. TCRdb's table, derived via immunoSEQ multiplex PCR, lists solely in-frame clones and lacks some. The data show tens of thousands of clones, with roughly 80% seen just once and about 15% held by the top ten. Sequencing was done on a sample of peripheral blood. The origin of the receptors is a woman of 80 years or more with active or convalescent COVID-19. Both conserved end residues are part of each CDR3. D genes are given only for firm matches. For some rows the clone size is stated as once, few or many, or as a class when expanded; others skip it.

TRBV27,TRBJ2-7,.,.,TGTGCCAGCAGTTTACGAGGGTACAGCTCCTACGAGCAGTACTTC,CASSLRGYSSYEQYF
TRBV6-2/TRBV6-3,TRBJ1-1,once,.,TGTGCCAGCAGTTACGTTCGGGAAGGCACTGAAGCTTTCTTT,CASSYVREGTEAFF
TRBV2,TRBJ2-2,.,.,TGTGCCAGCAGTTTACAGGGATTCACCGGGGAGCTGTTTTTT,CASSLQGFTGELFF
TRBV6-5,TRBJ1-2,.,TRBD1,TGTGCCAGCAGTACCTGGACAGGGATTAGCTATGGCTACACCTTC,CASSTWTGISYGYTF
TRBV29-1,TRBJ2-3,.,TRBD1,TGCAGCGTAGCCCAGGGACAGGGAACAGATACGCAGTATTTT,CSVAQGQGTDTQYF
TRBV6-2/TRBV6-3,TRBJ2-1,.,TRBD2,TGTGCCAGCAGTTACTCGGCTAGCGGGAGCGAAGTGCAGTTCTTC,CASSYSASGSEVQFF
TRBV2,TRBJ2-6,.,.,TGTGCCAGCAGCCTCCCAGTGCCCGGGGCCAACGTCCTGACTTTC,CASSLPVPGANVLTF
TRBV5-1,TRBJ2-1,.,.,TGCGCCAGCAGCACTACAACAGGAGACACCTACAATGAGCAGTTCTTC,CASSTTTGDTYNEQFF
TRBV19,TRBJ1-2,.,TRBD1,TGTGCCAGTAGTATTCAGCCGGGACAGGGTTATGGCTACACCTTC,CASSIQPGQGYGYTF
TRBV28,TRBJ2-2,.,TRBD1,TGTGCCAGCCGACAGGGTTCCAACACCGGGGAGCTGTTTTTT,CASRQGSNTGELFF
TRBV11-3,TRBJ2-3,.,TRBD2,TGTGCCAGCAGCCTCACAGACCGCCCGGGACTAGCGGGAGTGGATACGCAGTATTTT,CASSLTDRPGLAGVDTQYF
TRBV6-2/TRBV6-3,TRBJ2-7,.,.,TGTGCCAGCAGTTACTCCGGACTCCCCTACGAGCAGTACTTC,CASSYSGLPYEQYF
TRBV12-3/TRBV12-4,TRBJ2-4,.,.,TGTGCCAGCAGTTTTGGTGCCCCGGGGATTCAGTACTTC,CASSFGAPGIQYF
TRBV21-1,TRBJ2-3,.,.,TGTGCCAGCAGCCGGACACTCGGAGACACAGATACGCAGTATTTT,CASSRTLGDTDTQYF
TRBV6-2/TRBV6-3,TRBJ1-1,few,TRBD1,TGTGCCAGCAGCGAGACACAGGGGGCGGTTGGAGCTTTCTTT,CASSETQGAVGAFF
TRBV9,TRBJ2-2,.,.,TGTGCCAGCAGCGTAGCTATCGGGGAGCTGTTTTTT,CASSVAIGELFF
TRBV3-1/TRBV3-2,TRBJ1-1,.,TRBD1,TGTGCCAGCAGCCAAGATCGGGGGACAGCTGAAGCTTTCTTT,CASSQDRGTAEAFF
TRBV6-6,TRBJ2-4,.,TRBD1,TGTGCCAGCAGTCTGAATAACCTATGGACAGGAAGAAAAGCATTAGCCAAAAACATTCAGTACTTC,CASSLNNLWTGRKALAKNIQYF
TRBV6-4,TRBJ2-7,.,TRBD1,TGTGCCAGCAGTGACACAGAAGGGGGACAGGGAGCCTACGAGCAGTACTTC,CASSDTEGGQGAYEQYF
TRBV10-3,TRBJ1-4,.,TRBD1,TGTGCCAGCCTGGGACAGTTGGGGGAAAAACTGTTTTTT,CASLGQLGEKLFF
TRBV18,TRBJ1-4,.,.,TGTGCCAGCTCACCGGCTTTGTTGAATGAAAAACTGTTTTTT,CASSPALLNEKLFF
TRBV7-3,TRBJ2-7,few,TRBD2,TGTGCCAGCAGCTACATTGGCGGGGGGGCCTACGAGCAGTACTTC,CASSYIGGGAYEQYF
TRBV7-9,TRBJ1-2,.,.,TGTGCCAGCAGCCCCCCCGGACACGGGCGTTACACCTTC,CASSPPGHGRYTF
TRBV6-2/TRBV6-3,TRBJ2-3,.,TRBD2,TGTGCCACCACTTATATAGCGGGGTCGACAGATACGCAGTATTTT,CATTYIAGSTDTQYF
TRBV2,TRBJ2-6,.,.,TGTGCCAGCAGTGCCTCCCGCTTGGGCCAATACTCTGGGGCCAACGTCCTGACTTTC,CASSASRLGQYSGANVLTF
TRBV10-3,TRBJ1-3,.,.,TGTGCCATCAGTGAGTCCCCAGAAGCAAAGGGGTATTTT,CAISESPEAKGYF
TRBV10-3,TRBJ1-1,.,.,TGTGCCATCAGTGAAGGGAGCACTGAAGCTTTCTTT,CAISEGSTEAFF
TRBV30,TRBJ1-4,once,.,TGTGCCTGGAGTGTACATGGCATTGCAACTAATGAAAAACTGTTTTTT,CAWSVHGIATNEKLFF